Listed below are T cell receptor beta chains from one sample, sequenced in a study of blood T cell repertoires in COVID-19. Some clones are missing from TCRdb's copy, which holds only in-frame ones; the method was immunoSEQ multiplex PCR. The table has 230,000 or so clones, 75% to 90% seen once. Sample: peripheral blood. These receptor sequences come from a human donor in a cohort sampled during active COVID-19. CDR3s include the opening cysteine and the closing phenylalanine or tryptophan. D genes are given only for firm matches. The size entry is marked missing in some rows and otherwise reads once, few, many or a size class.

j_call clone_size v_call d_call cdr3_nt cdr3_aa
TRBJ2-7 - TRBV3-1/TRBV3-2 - TGTGCCAGCGCAGCAGTGGGAGCCTCCTACGAGCAGTACTTC CASAAVGASYEQYF
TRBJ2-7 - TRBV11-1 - TGTGCCAGCAGCCAAGACAGACTTTCCTACGAGCAGTACTTC CASSQDRLSYEQYF
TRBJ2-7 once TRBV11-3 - TGTGCCAGCAGCTTAGTTGGGGGGGAGCAGTACTTC CASSLVGGEQYF
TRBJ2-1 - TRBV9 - TGTGCCAGCAGCGTAGATGGGCCTGAGCAGTTCTTC CASSVDGPEQFF
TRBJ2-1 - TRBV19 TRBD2 TGTGCCAGTAGTATAGTTGTCTCGGGGGGCAATGAGCAGTTCTTC CASSIVVSGGNEQFF
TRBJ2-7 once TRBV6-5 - TGTGCCAGCGGTAGCCACGGGGGGCGTTTAAACGAGCAGTACTTC CASGSHGGRLNEQYF
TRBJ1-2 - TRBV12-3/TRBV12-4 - TGTGCCAGCGGGGGGGCCGGTGGAGGCTACACCTTC CASGGAGGGYTF
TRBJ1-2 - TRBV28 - TGTGCCAGCAGTTCCCCTCCGACAGCTTTCGCTAACTATGGCTACACCTTC CASSSPPTAFANYGYTF
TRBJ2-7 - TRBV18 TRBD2 TGTGCCAGCTCACACCCTAGCGGGAGTCTTTACGAGCAGTACTTC CASSHPSGSLYEQYF
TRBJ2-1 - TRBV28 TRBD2 TGTGCCAGCAGCCCTCCCAGCGGGAACTACGGTGAGCAGTTCTTC CASSPPSGNYGEQFF
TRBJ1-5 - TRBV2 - TGTGCCAGCAGGAGACAGAGCAATCAGCCCCAGCATTTT CASRRQSNQPQHF
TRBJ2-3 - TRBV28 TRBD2 TGTGCCAGCAGTTTCCTCACAGGGAGACGGGAGGGTTACACAGATACGCAGTATTTT CASSFLTGRREGYTDTQYF
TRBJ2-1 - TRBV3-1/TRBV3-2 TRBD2 TGTGCCAGCAGCCAAGTGTTACTAGCGCCGTACAATGAGCAGTTCTTC CASSQVLLAPYNEQFF
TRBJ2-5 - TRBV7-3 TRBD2 TGTGCCAGCAGCCCCTCTAGCGGGAGAAGAGAGACCCAGTACTTC CASSPSSGRRETQYF
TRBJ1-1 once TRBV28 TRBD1 TGTGCCAGCAGTCCCTATGACAGGGGAGAAACTGAAGCTTTCTTT CASSPYDRGETEAFF
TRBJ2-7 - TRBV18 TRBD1 TGTGCCAGCTCACCTCGGACAGGGGCCTACGAGCAGTACTTC CASSPRTGAYEQYF
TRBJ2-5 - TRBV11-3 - TGTGCCAGCAGCTCGGGGGGCTCCCAAGAGACCCAGTACTTC CASSSGGSQETQYF
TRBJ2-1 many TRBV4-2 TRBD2 TGTGCCAGCAGCCAGCTTGGACTAGCGGGAGATCGGTACAATGAGCAGTTCTTC CASSQLGLAGDRYNEQFF
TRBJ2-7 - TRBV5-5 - TGCGCCAGCAGCGTTGGGCAGGGGAAGAAAACCTACGAGCAGTACTTC CASSVGQGKKTYEQYF
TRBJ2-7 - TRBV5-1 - TGCGCCAGCAGCTTTCAGGGGTCCAGCTCCTACGAGCAGTACTTC CASSFQGSSSYEQYF
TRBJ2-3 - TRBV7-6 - TGTGCCAGCGGTCCAGCGGGAGATACGCAGTATTTT CASGPAGDTQYF
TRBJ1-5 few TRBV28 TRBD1 TGTGCCAGCAGTACCCCGGACAGGGGGCACCGTCAGCCCCAGCATTTT CASSTPDRGHRQPQHF
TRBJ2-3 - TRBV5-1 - TGCGCCAGCAGCTTTAAGGGGCGGATAGATACGCAGTATTTT CASSFKGRIDTQYF